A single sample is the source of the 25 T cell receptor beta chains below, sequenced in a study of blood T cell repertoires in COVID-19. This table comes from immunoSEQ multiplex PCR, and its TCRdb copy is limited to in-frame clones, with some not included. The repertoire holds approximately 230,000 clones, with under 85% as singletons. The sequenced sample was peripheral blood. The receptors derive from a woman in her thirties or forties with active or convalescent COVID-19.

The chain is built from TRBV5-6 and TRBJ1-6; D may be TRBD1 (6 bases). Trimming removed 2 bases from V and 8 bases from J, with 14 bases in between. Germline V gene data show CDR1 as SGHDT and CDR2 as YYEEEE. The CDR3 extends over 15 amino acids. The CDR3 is CASSFQGIRDSPLHF. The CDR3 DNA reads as TGTGCCAGCAGCTTTCAGGGGATTAGGGATTCACCCCTCCACTTT.

The CDR3 spells CASSVVDGRGQSYTF. DNA of the CDR3: TGTGCCAGCAGCGTAGTCGATGGGAGGGGTCAAAGCTACACCTTC. The gene calls are TRBV9 and TRBJ1-2; D is perhaps TRBD1 (5 bases). This CDR3 spans 15 amino acids. Trimming took off 0 bases at V and 9 bases at J, with 18 bases between the two ends. The germline V gene has CDR1 SGDLS and CDR2 YYNGEE.

Here the CDR3 reads CASSVDATGADTQYF. The CDR3 DNA sequence: TGTGCCAGCAGCGTAGACGCGACGGGGGCAGATACGCAGTATTTT. V usage is TRBV9 and J usage is TRBJ2-3, with a possible D match to TRBD2 (6 bases). This CDR3 spans 15 amino acids. Per germline, CDR1 SGDLS and CDR2 YYNGEE. V dropped 0 bases and J dropped 4 bases, with 12 bases sitting between them.

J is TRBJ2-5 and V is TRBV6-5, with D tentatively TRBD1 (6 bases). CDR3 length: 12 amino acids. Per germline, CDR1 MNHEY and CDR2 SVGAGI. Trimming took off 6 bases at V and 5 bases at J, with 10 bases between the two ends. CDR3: CASRRTVETQYF. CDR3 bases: TGTGCCAGCAGAAGGACAGTGGAGACCCAGTACTTC.

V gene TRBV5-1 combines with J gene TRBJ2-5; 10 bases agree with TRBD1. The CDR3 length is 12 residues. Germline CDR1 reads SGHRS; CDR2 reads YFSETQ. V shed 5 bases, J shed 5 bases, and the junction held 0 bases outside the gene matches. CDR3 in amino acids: CASRDRGETQYF. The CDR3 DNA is TGCGCCAGCAGGGACAGGGGGGAGACCCAGTACTTC.

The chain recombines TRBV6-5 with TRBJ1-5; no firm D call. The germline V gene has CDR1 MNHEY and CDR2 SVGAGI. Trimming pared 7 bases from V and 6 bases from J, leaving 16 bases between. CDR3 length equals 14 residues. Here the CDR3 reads CASTVAGLGQPQHF. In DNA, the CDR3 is TGTGCCAGCACCGTGGCAGGCTTGGGTCAGCCCCAGCATTTT.

The CDR3 spells CASSFIQYTDTQYF. DNA for the CDR3: TGTGCCAGCAGCTTCATACAATACACAGATACGCAGTATTTT. The genes are TRBV11-2 and TRBJ2-3, with D hard to call. CDR1 and CDR2 from the germline V gene are SGHAT and FQNNGV. Trimming left V 3 bases short and J 2 bases short, with 9 bases between. The CDR3 covers 14 residues.

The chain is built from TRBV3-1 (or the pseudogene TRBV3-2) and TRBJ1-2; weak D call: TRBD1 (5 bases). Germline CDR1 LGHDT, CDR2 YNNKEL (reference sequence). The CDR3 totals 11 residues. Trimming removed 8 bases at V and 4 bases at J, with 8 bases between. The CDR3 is CASGGGYGYTF. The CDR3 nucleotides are TGTGCCAGCGGCGGGGGCTATGGCTACACCTTC.

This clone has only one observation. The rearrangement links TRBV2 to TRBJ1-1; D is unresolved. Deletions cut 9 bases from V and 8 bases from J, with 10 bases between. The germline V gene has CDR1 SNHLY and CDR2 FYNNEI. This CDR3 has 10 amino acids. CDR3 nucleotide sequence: TGTGCCAGTGAGGGTAGGGAAGCTTTCTTT. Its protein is CASEGREAFF.

The CDR3 protein is CASSLDRISNYGYTF. The CDR3 DNA follows: TGTGCCAGCAGCCTCGACAGGATTTCTAACTATGGCTACACCTTC. The rearrangement links TRBV7-3 to TRBJ1-2, with D tentatively TRBD1 (6 bases). V lost 5 bases, J lost 0 bases, and 13 bases lay in between. The CDR3 is 15 amino acids. Germline lookup yields CDR1 SGHTA and CDR2 FQGTGA.

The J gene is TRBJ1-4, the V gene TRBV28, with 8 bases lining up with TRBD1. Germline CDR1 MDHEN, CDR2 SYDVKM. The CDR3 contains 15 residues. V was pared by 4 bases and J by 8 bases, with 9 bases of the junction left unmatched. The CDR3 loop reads CASSSTGGIREKLFF. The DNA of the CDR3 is TGTGCCAGCAGTTCCACAGGGGGGATAAGGGAAAAACTGTTTTTT.

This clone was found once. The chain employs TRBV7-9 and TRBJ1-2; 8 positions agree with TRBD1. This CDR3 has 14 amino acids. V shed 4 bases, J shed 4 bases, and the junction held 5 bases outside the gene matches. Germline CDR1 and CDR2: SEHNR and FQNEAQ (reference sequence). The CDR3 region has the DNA TGTGCCAGCAGCTCCCCAGGGGGCGGCTATGGCTACACCTTC. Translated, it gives CASSSPGGGYGYTF.

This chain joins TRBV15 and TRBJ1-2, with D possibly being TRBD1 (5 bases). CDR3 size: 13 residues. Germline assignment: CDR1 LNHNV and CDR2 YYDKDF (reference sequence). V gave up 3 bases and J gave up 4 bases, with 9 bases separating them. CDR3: CATSSGDSYGYTF. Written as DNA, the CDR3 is TGTGCCACCAGCAGCGGAGACAGCTATGGCTACACCTTC.

Written as DNA, the CDR3 is TGTGCCAGCAGCTGGCCCTCATACGAGCAGTACGTC. Residues: CASSWPSYEQYV. V usage is TRBV5-4 and J usage is TRBJ2-7; D is unclear. The germline V and J ends were trimmed by 3 bases and 4 bases, with 8 bases remaining between them. CDR3 size: 12 residues. Germline V gives CDR1 SGHNT, CDR2 YYREEE (reference sequence).

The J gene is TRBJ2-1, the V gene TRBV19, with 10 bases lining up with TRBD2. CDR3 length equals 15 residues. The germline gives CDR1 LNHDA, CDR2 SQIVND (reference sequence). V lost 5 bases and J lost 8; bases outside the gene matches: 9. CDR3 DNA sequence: TGTGCCAGTAGTGTCGGACTAGCGGTCGGCTATGAGCAGTTCTTC. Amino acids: CASSVGLAVGYEQFF.

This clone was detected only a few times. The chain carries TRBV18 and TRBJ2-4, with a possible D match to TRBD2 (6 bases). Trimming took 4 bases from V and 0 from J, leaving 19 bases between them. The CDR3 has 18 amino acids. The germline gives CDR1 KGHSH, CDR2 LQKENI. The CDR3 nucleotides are TGTGCCAGCTCACTCACTTCCCCAGGAGGGCTAGCCAAAAACATTCAGTACTTC. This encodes CASSLTSPGGLAKNIQYF.

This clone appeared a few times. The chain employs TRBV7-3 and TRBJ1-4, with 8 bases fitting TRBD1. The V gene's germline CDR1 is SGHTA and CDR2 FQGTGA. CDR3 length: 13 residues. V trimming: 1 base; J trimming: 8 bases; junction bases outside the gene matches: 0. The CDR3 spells CASSLNRGEKLFF. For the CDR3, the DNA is TGTGCCAGCAGCTTAAACAGGGGGGAAAAACTGTTTTTT. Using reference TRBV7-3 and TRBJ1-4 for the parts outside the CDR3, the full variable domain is GAGVSQTPSNKVTEKGKYVELRCDPISGHTALYWYRQSLGQGPEFLIYFQGTGAADDSGLPNDRFFAVRPEGSVSTLKIQRTERGDSAVYLCASSLNRGEKLFFGSGTQLSVL.

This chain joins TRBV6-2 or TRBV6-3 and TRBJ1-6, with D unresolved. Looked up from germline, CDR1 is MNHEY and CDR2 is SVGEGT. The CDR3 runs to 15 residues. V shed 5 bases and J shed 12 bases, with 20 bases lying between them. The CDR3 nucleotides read TGTGCCAGCAGTCTTGACGGCCTCTCGGGGAGACCCCTCCACTTT. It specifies CASSLDGLSGRPLHF.

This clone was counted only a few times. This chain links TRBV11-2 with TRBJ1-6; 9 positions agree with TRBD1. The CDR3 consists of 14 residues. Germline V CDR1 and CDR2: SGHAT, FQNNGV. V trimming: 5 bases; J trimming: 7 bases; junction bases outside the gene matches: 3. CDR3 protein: CASSGTGRNSPLHF. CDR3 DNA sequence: TGTGCCAGCAGCGGGACAGGGCGAAATTCACCCCTCCACTTT.

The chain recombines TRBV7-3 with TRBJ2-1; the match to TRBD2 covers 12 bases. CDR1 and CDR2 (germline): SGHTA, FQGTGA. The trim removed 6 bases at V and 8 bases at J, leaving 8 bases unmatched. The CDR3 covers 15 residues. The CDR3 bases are TGTGCCAGCAGGAAAGGACTAGCGGGGCGCGATGAGCAGTTCTTC. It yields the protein CASRKGLAGRDEQFF.

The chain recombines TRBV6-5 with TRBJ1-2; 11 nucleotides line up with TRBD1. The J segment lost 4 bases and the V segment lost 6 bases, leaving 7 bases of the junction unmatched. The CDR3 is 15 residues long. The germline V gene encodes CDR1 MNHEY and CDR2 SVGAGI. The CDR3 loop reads CASRAGQGAGYGYTF. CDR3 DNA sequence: TGTGCCAGCAGGGCCGGACAGGGGGCCGGCTATGGCTACACCTTC.

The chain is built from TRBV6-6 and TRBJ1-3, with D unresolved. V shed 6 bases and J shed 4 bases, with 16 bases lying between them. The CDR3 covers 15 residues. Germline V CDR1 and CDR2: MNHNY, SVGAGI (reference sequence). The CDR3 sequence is CASSSSGSLGNTIYF. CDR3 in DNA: TGTGCCAGCAGCTCCAGCGGGAGCCTCGGAAACACCATATATTTT.

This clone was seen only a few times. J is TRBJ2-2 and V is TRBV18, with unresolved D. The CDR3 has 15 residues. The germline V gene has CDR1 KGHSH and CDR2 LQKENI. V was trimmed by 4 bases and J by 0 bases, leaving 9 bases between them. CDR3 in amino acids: CASSLLSPNTGELFF. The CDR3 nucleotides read TGTGCCAGCTCACTTCTCTCCCCGAACACCGGGGAGCTGTTTTTT. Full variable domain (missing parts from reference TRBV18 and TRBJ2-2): NAGVMQNPRHLVRRRGQEARLRCSPMKGHSHVYWYRQLPEEGLKFMVYLQKENIIDESGMPKERFSAEFPKEGPSILRIQQVVRGDSAAYFCASSLLSPNTGELFFGEGSRLTVL.

CDR3 bases: TGTGCCAGCAGCCACTGGGAGAACTCCTACGAGCAGTACTTC. This sequence encodes CASSHWENSYEQYF. V and J are TRBV11-2 and TRBJ2-7; D is possibly TRBD2 (5 bases). The CDR3 runs to 14 residues. Trimming removed 5 bases at V and 0 bases at J, with 11 bases between. Germline assignment: CDR1 SGHAT and CDR2 FQNNGV.

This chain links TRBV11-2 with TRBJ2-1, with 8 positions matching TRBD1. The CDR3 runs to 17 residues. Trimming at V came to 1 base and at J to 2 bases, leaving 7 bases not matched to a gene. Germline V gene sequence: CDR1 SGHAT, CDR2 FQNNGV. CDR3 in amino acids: CASSLGSGGTAYNEQFF. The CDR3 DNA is TGTGCCAGCAGCTTAGGATCAGGGGGCACGGCCTACAATGAGCAGTTCTTC.